The T cell receptor beta chain described here comes from a study of early T cells in non-severe SARS-CoV-2 infection. Looking at the study overall: The sequenced material was bulk RNA from unsorted whole blood, and its chains were unpaired. Study results and caveats: Private and CD4 specificities were missed by VDJdb matching, which favored anti-spike CD8 responses.

In germline, CDR1 is KGHDR, CDR2 SFDVKD. CDR3 size: 16 residues. V shed 3 bases and J shed 12 bases, with 23 bases lying between them. This clonotype showed up many times. The antigen is not known. Individual cDNA molecules were tagged with unique molecular identifiers. TCRdb passed the 5' RACE reads through MiXCR, listing each CDR3 protein once. The sample lists tens of thousands of distinct CDR3 sequences, roughly 5.2% occurring once. The chain carries TRBV24-1 and TRBJ2-1; the D call may be TRBD1 or TRBD2 (5 bases each). The clonotype was recovered from an adult who was a healthcare worker with PCR-confirmed SARS-CoV-2 infection or an uninfected control (not recorded which). Sequencing was carried out using whole blood. The CDR3 reads CATSDRARGPTMVQFF. The CDR3 DNA reads as TGTGCCACCAGTGATAGAGCGAGGGGCCCTACAATGGTGCAGTTCTTC.